This TCR beta chain came from a study of T-cell memory formation after mild COVID-19. TCRdb re-derived calls from the 5' RACE reads in MiXCR, one entry per CDR3 protein. Of about 450,000 distinct CDR3 sequences in the sample, more than 20% were seen once. This clonotype appeared a single time. The V end lost 2 bases, the J end lost 7 bases, and 8 bases lay between the germline ends. This CDR3 region has 12 residues. CDR1 is KGHDR, CDR2 SFDVKD, per germline. Material for sequencing was PBMCs or a T cell subset sorted from them (not recorded which). This receptor was taken from an adult woman who had mild COVID-19 (a few samples of this study predate the infection). Cell type and time point are not known. This chain links TRBV24-1 with TRBJ2-7; no reliable D call. CDR3 sequence reads: CATSDSGVEQYF. The CDR3 DNA reads as TGTGCCACCAGTGATTCGGGTGTAGAGCAGTACTTC.